Described below is a single TCR beta chain sequence and its context. The antigen is unknown. The data were taken from a study of siplizumab effects on memory and regulatory T cells. Some 98,000 TCR templates underwent assay in every sample. The assay was immunoSEQ multiplex PCR, and TCRdb's table has in-frame clones only and misses some. The repertoire has some 120,000 clones, roughly 94% of them found once; the top ten carry roughly 1.7%. Study-wide results and caveats: A minor share of alloreactive clones matched unstimulated subsets. Proliferating CD4+ or CD8+ clones, roughly 75-97% of them, lacked an assignable naive or memory phenotype. The diversity of naive T cells seemed greater than that of memory cells, and their alloresponse contribution seemed major.

Trimming cost V 3 bases and J 5 bases, with 25 bases left between them. This CDR3 is built from 18 residues. CDR1 and CDR2 from the germline V gene are LNHDA and SQIVND (reference sequence). The chain combines TRBV19 with TRBJ2-5, with D perhaps being TRBD1 or TRBD2 (6 bases each). Sequencing used non-Treg CD4+ T cells sorted from blood. The source of this sequence is a human donor in good health. CDR3 sequence reads: CASSMTQYASGGGETQYF. The CDR3 DNA reads as TGTGCCAGTAGTATGACACAGTATGCTTCCGGGGGCGGGGAGACCCAGTACTTC. Together with reference TRBV19 and TRBJ2-5, the CDR3 gives the full variable domain: DGGITQSPKYLFRKEGQNVTLSCEQNLNHDAMYWYRQDPGQGLRLIYYSQIVNDFQKGDIAEGYSVSREKKESFPLTVTSAQKNPTAFYLCASSMTQYASGGGETQYFGPGTRLLVL.